The clone carrying this TCR beta chain counts as medium-sized by frequency. Its matching antigen is unknown. TRB was amplified from roughly 0.25 ug of peripheral blood genomic DNA per sample. The data stem from a study of T cell clusters in autoimmune cytopenias. The CDR3 has 15 amino acids. Germline CDR1 and CDR2: SGHTS and YDEGEE. One tube held mixed TRB-A and TRB-B primer pools for touch-down PCR. TCRdb reanalyzed the multiplex PCR reads, giving one entry per CDR3 protein sequence and no DNA. Recorded for this sample: about 5,000 distinct CDR3 sequences. Regarding the study as a whole: Primary autoimmune cytopenia patients appeared to lack physiological T cell clusters present in healthy donors.

These same records also appear under a second study, on T cell repertoires in aging, cancer and after chemotherapy. In that study: The whole study produced a dataset of some 10 million TCR reads.

The sequenced material came from peripheral blood. The chain employs TRBV5-8 and TRBJ1-5; TCRdb selects TRBD1, and the lack of DNA leaves this call unchecked. This receptor was obtained from a human donor with chronic lymphocytic leukemia. The donor label of this sample is uncertain. The CDR3 spells CASSLRGTSNQPQHF.